This T cell receptor (beta chain) was documented in a study of T cell responses to AZD1222 COVID-19 vaccine. The CDR3 sequence is 17 residues long. The germline CDR1 and CDR2 sequences are KGHSH and LQKENI. Trimming removed 1 base from V and 0 bases from J; junction bases left unmatched: 7. Overall study findings and caveats: Repertoire samples came only from after the peak T cell response.

Data came from immunoSEQ multiplex PCR; TCRdb stores just in-frame clones and leaves some out. This sample has tens of thousands of clones, with 80% found just once. Concerning this clone: Its cognate antigen is unknown.

This chain links TRBV18 with TRBJ1-1; 8 nucleotides align to TRBD1. Sequencing was performed on peripheral blood, taken 28 days after the second AZD1222 dose. This receptor was obtained from an adult who received the AZD1222 COVID-19 vaccine. In nucleotides, the CDR3 is TGTGCCAGCTCACCACAATTGACAGGGGCTATGAACACTGAAGCTTTCTTT. It translates to CASSPQLTGAMNTEAFF.